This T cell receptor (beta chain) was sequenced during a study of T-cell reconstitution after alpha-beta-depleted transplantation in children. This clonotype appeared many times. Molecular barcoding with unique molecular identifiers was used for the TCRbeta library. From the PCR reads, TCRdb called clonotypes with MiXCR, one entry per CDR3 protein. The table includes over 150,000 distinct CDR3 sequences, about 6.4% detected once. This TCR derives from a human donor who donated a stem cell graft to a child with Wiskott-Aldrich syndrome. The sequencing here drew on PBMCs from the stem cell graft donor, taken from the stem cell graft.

CDR3 sequence reads: CASSYSQSGTRPYEQYF. DNA of the CDR3: TGTGCCAGCAGTTACTCTCAGTCCGGGACCCGACCCTACGAGCAGTACTTC. This rearrangement joins TRBV6-5 to TRBJ2-7; either TRBD1 or TRBD2 may fit D (5 bases each). The CDR3 covers 17 residues. Germline CDR1 MNHEY, CDR2 SVGAGI. V was trimmed by 0 bases and J by 2 bases, leaving 17 bases between them.